These T cell receptor beta chains were read from a single sample in a study of regulatory T cells in long-lasting Graves disease. Using its own MiXCR run on the multiplex PCR reads, TCRdb lists one record per CDR3 protein. The sample holds 310,000 or so distinct CDR3 sequences, around 19% seen once. The sequencing used peripheral blood mononuclear cells (PBMCs), collected when the disease was refractory, from a patient treated with antithyroid drugs. The receptors here all came from a female donor with Graves disease. Each CDR3 is given with its conserved first and last residue. Fields, in order: CDR3 protein, CDR3 DNA, V gene, clone size, J gene, D gene. D genes are given only for firm matches. Clone size is not always given. Where it is, it says once, few, many or a class for expanded clones.

cdr3_aa: CASSESHRSTGELFF
cdr3_nt: TGCGCCAGCAGCGAAAGTCACAGGTCCACCGGGGAGCTGTTTTTT
v_call: TRBV5-1
clone_size: NA
j_call: TRBJ2-2
d_call: NA

cdr3_aa: CASSEALNEQFF
cdr3_nt: TGTGCCAGCAGTGAAGCGCTAAATGAGCAGTTCTTC
v_call: TRBV6-1
clone_size: NA
j_call: TRBJ2-1
d_call: NA

cdr3_aa: CASSLVSGGRETQYF
cdr3_nt: TGTGCCAGCAGCTTAGTTAGCGGGGGGCGGGAGACCCAGTACTTC
v_call: TRBV7-2
clone_size: many
j_call: TRBJ2-5
d_call: TRBD2

cdr3_aa: CASSLGDRLTETQYF
cdr3_nt: TGTGCCAGCAGCTTGGGGGACAGGTTAACAGAGACCCAGTACTTC
v_call: TRBV5-4
clone_size: many
j_call: TRBJ2-5
d_call: TRBD1

cdr3_aa: CASSLDGQVTGELFF
cdr3_nt: TGCGCCAGCAGCTTGGATGGACAGGTCACCGGGGAGCTGTTTTTT
v_call: TRBV5-1
clone_size: few
j_call: TRBJ2-2
d_call: TRBD1

cdr3_aa: CATKDRSSSEKLFF
cdr3_nt: TGTGCCACAAAAGACAGGTCTTCGAGTGAAAAACTGTTTTTT
v_call: TRBV19
clone_size: many
j_call: TRBJ1-4
d_call: NA

cdr3_aa: CASSQPPRLAGQETQYF
cdr3_nt: TGTGCCAGCAGCCAACCCCCCCGACTAGCGGGACAAGAGACCCAGTACTTC
v_call: TRBV14
clone_size: many
j_call: TRBJ2-5
d_call: TRBD2

cdr3_aa: CSFFRQGSSPLHF
cdr3_nt: TGCAGTTTTTTTCGGCAGGGGAGTTCACCCCTCCACTTT
v_call: TRBV20-1
clone_size: many
j_call: TRBJ1-6
d_call: NA

cdr3_aa: CASSPTSGGAHEQFF
cdr3_nt: TGTGCCAGCAGTCCAACTAGCGGGGGGGCTCATGAGCAGTTCTTC
v_call: TRBV12-3/TRBV12-4
clone_size: few
j_call: TRBJ2-1
d_call: TRBD2

cdr3_aa: CASSLRERSEAFF
cdr3_nt: TGTGCCAGCAGCTTAAGGGAGAGGAGTGAAGCTTTCTTT
v_call: TRBV11-2
clone_size: many
j_call: TRBJ1-1
d_call: NA

cdr3_aa: CASSLTFGYGYTF
cdr3_nt: TGTGCCAGCAGCTTAACCTTTGGCTATGGCTACACCTTC
v_call: TRBV7-2
clone_size: many
j_call: TRBJ1-2
d_call: NA

cdr3_aa: CAISESLEQYF
cdr3_nt: TGTGCCATCAGTGAGTCACTCGAGCAGTACTTC
v_call: TRBV10-3
clone_size: many
j_call: TRBJ2-7
d_call: NA

cdr3_aa: CSAHLAGVAKNIQYF
cdr3_nt: TGCAGTGCTCATCTAGCGGGGGTGGCCAAAAACATTCAGTACTTC
v_call: TRBV20-1
clone_size: many
j_call: TRBJ2-4
d_call: TRBD2

cdr3_aa: CASSYSPKGTNYGYTF
cdr3_nt: TGTGCCAGCAGTTACTCCCCCAAAGGGACTAACTATGGCTACACCTTC
v_call: TRBV6-5
clone_size: many
j_call: TRBJ1-2
d_call: NA

cdr3_aa: CSATDGNYGYTF
cdr3_nt: TGCAGTGCCACGGACGGGAACTATGGCTACACCTTC
v_call: TRBV20-1
clone_size: many
j_call: TRBJ1-2
d_call: NA

cdr3_aa: CASSDEGWNEKLFF
cdr3_nt: TGTGCCAGCAGTGACGAGGGGTGGAATGAAAAACTGTTTTTT
v_call: TRBV2
clone_size: many
j_call: TRBJ1-4
d_call: NA

cdr3_aa: CATSGILGTQYF
cdr3_nt: TGTGCCACTTCCGGGATCCTTGGGACCCAGTACTTC
v_call: TRBV6-1
clone_size: many
j_call: TRBJ2-5
d_call: NA

cdr3_aa: CSARGDLLNRGRRTEAFF
cdr3_nt: TGCAGTGCTAGAGGAGATCTACTTAACAGGGGGCGCAGGACTGAAGCTTTCTTT
v_call: TRBV20-1
clone_size: NA
j_call: TRBJ1-1
d_call: TRBD1

cdr3_aa: CASILKLNQPQHF
cdr3_nt: TGTGCCAGCATTTTAAAGCTCAATCAGCCCCAGCATTTT
v_call: TRBV2
clone_size: many
j_call: TRBJ1-5
d_call: NA

cdr3_aa: CASSLWGSQETQYF
cdr3_nt: TGTGCCAGCAGCTTATGGGGCTCCCAAGAGACCCAGTACTTC
v_call: TRBV7-9
clone_size: few
j_call: TRBJ2-5
d_call: NA

cdr3_aa: CASRVNPGQGTDTQYF
cdr3_nt: TGTGCCAGCAGGGTTAATCCGGGACAGGGCACAGATACGCAGTATTTT
v_call: TRBV13
clone_size: NA
j_call: TRBJ2-3
d_call: TRBD1

cdr3_aa: CASNFVEGPNTEAFF
cdr3_nt: TGTGCCAGCAATTTTGTCGAGGGACCGAACACTGAAGCTTTCTTT
v_call: TRBV27
clone_size: many
j_call: TRBJ1-1
d_call: NA

cdr3_aa: CASSISANQPQHF
cdr3_nt: TGTGCCAGTAGTATCTCAGCAAATCAGCCCCAGCATTTT
v_call: TRBV19
clone_size: NA
j_call: TRBJ1-5
d_call: NA

cdr3_aa: CASSVVGGSYGYTF
cdr3_nt: TGTGCCAGCAGCGTAGTCGGGGGCTCCTATGGCTACACCTTC
v_call: TRBV9
clone_size: many
j_call: TRBJ1-2
d_call: NA

cdr3_aa: CASSSGTKNSPLHF
cdr3_nt: TGTGCCAGCAGTTCCGGGACTAAAAATTCACCCCTCCACTTT
v_call: TRBV28
clone_size: many
j_call: TRBJ1-6
d_call: NA

cdr3_aa: CASSLRQDYGYTF
cdr3_nt: TGTGCCAGCAGCTTAAGGCAGGACTATGGCTACACCTTC
v_call: TRBV13
clone_size: few
j_call: TRBJ1-2
d_call: NA